The 27 T cell receptor beta chains given below trace back to one sample, sequenced in a study of beta chain features in type 1 diabetes. TCRB transcripts that were expressed got sequenced, as all of the isolated RNA had been reverse transcribed. Sequencing used immunoSEQ multiplex PCR; TCRdb keeps in-frame clones, though not all of them. The sample has some 900,000 clones, roughly 17% seen once. Sequencing was done on a sample of naive CD4+ T cells from blood. Source of these receptors: a woman between 18 and 29 years old in good health.

This clone came up a few times. This rearrangement joins TRBV4-2 to TRBJ2-2; D is perhaps TRBD1 (5 bases). Germline V gene lookup returns CDR1 LGHNA and CDR2 YNFKEQ. This CDR3 region has 16 residues. Trimming removed 3 bases from V and 4 bases from J, with 15 bases in between. CDR3 protein: CASSQGIIQGTGELFF. The CDR3, as DNA: TGTGCCAGCAGCCAGGGGATTATTCAGGGCACCGGGGAGCTGTTTTTT.

The J gene is TRBJ1-5, the V gene TRBV5-1; 7 bases are a match to TRBD1. This CDR3 has 12 residues. Unmatched junction bases numbered 4, after V lost 7 bases and J lost 6 bases. Germline values: CDR1 SGHRS, CDR2 YFSETQ. CDR3 amino acids: CASDTGAQPQHF. CDR3 nucleotides: TGCGCCAGCGATACAGGGGCTCAGCCCCAGCATTTT.

This clone was recorded a few times. The V call is TRBV20-1, the J call TRBJ1-2; the D is unclear. Germline CDR1 is DFQATT and CDR2 is SNEGSKA (reference sequence). The CDR3 extends over 11 amino acids. V was cut by 5 bases and J by 8 bases, with 12 bases left in between. The CDR3 here is CSAPPQDGYTF. For the CDR3, the DNA is TGCAGTGCTCCCCCCCAGGACGGCTACACCTTC.

V and J are TRBV6-1 and TRBJ2-5, with 7 bases aligning to TRBD2. The CDR3 has 14 residues. Looked up from germline, CDR1 is MNHNS and CDR2 is SASEGT. After removal of 1 base from V and 3 bases from J, the junction contained 2 bases not matched to a gene. The CDR3 region is CASSEGLAEETQYF. The CDR3 nucleotides are TGTGCCAGCAGTGAAGGGCTAGCGGAAGAGACCCAGTACTTC.

This clone showed up just a few times. V usage is TRBV15 and J usage is TRBJ1-3; no definite D call. The germline gives CDR1 LNHNV, CDR2 YYDKDF (reference sequence). This CDR3 has 15 amino acids. The germline V and J ends were trimmed by 0 bases and 2 bases, with 8 bases remaining between them. CDR3 bases: TGTGCCACCAGCAGAGATAGCGGGACTGGAAACACCATATATTTT. Amino acids: CATSRDSGTGNTIYF.

The chain links TRBV5-1 to TRBJ2-7; D may be TRBD2 (6 bases). Per germline, CDR1 SGHRS and CDR2 YFSETQ. The CDR3 contains 13 residues. Trimming shortened V by 0 bases and J by 12 bases, and 16 bases separated the two germline ends. CDR3 nucleotide sequence: TGCGCCAGCAGCTTGGTCCGGGACTCCTTCATGTACTTC. Protein sequence: CASSLVRDSFMYF.

J is TRBJ2-2 and V is TRBV5-6, with 12 bases that match TRBD2. CDR3 length: 16 amino acids. V trimming: 4 bases; J trimming: 1 base; junction bases outside the gene matches: 2. Germline assignment: CDR1 SGHDT and CDR2 YYEEEE. The CDR3, as DNA: TGTGCCAGCAGCGAGGGACTAGCGGGGAACACCGGGGAGCTGTTTTTT. It is translated as CASSEGLAGNTGELFF.

This clone was seen a handful of times. This chain joins TRBV4-2 and TRBJ1-4; D may be TRBD1 (5 bases). This CDR3 region has 15 residues. V was cut by 6 bases and J by 8 bases, with 19 bases left in between. The germline CDR1 and CDR2 sequences are LGHNA and YNFKEQ. For the CDR3, the DNA is TGTGCCAGCAGTACCAAGGGGTCCGGTCGGGAAAAACTGTTTTTT. Translated, it gives CASSTKGSGREKLFF.

J is TRBJ1-1 and V is TRBV28, with D uncertain. The CDR3 length is 10 residues. Per germline, CDR1 MDHEN and CDR2 SYDVKM. The ends were cut back, 8 bases at V and 11 bases at J, with 12 bases in the middle. The DNA for the CDR3 is TGTGCCAGCGTCAGAGGTTCGGCTTTCTTT. It specifies CASVRGSAFF.

This clone was seen a handful of times. The genes are TRBV4-3 and TRBJ2-2; no firm D call. Per the germline V gene, CDR1 is LGHNA and CDR2 is YSLEER. V lost 0 bases to trimming and J lost 6 bases, with 8 bases between them. The CDR3 sequence is 14 residues long. CDR3 nucleotides: TGCGCCAGCAGCCAAGATCCCGGCCCCGGGGAGCTGTTTTTT. It is translated as CASSQDPGPGELFF.

This clone was detected a few times. CDR3 coding DNA: TGCGCCAGCAGCTCTGGACAGGGGTACGGAGAGACCCAGTACTTC. Its protein product is CASSSGQGYGETQYF. The chain employs TRBV5-1 and TRBJ2-5; 9 bases fit TRBD1. V was clipped by 3 bases and J by 4 bases; unmatched bases: 7. Germline V gene sequence: CDR1 SGHRS, CDR2 YFSETQ. CDR3 size: 15 residues.

The genes are TRBV5-1 and TRBJ2-5; TRBD1 matches 8 bases. The CDR3 runs 17 residues. The V segment lost 1 base and the J segment 2 bases; nucleotides outside the gene matches: 10. CDR1 SGHRS and CDR2 YFSETQ come from the germline V gene. CDR3: CASSLPRGQGRQETQYF. In DNA form, the CDR3 reads TGCGCCAGCAGCTTGCCCCGTGGACAGGGTCGTCAAGAGACCCAGTACTTC.

The chain joins TRBV19 to TRBJ1-1, with D maybe TRBD1 (6 bases). This CDR3 has 13 residues. Trimming took off 9 bases at V and 2 bases at J, with 13 bases between the two ends. Germline V CDR1 and CDR2: LNHDA, SQIVND (reference sequence). The CDR3 loop is CASSGTPNTEAFF. The DNA of the CDR3 is TGTGCCAGCTCCGGGACACCAAACACTGAAGCTTTCTTT.

CDR3 protein: CASSGGDMNTEAFF. In nucleotides, the CDR3 is TGTGCCAGCAGCGGTGGGGACATGAACACTGAAGCTTTCTTT. The chain links TRBV28 to TRBJ1-1; the D gene is possibly TRBD1 (6 bases). V was clipped by 6 bases and J by 0 bases, with 11 bases between them. Looked up from germline, CDR1 is MDHEN and CDR2 is SYDVKM. The CDR3 has 14 residues.

This clone was seen only a few times. V is TRBV7-3 and J is TRBJ1-1, with a weak D call TRBD1 (6 bases). The V end was cut by 2 bases, the J end by 5 bases, with 9 bases between. Germline CDR1 and CDR2: SGHTA and FQGTGA. The CDR3 covers 13 residues. The CDR3 nucleotides are TGTGCCAGCAGCTTATTAGGGGGTACTGAAGCTTTCTTT. Its protein is CASSLLGGTEAFF.

The rearrangement links TRBV6-9 to TRBJ2-7; D call uncertain. This CDR3 region has 12 residues. V shed 5 bases and J shed 12 bases, with 17 bases lying between them. Germline assignment: CDR1 MNHGY and CDR2 SVAAGI. CDR3 residues: CASSPPKQNGYF. The CDR3 nucleotides read TGTGCCAGCAGTCCCCCTAAACAAAACGGGTACTTC.

This chain uses TRBV2 with TRBJ2-7; TRBD2 aligns across 12 bases. Looked up from germline, CDR1 is SNHLY and CDR2 is FYNNEI. The CDR3 covers 15 residues. The J segment lost 6 bases and the V segment lost 8 bases, leaving 11 bases of the junction unmatched. Here the CDR3 reads CASSGLAGGFGEQYF. DNA of the CDR3: TGTGCCAGCTCGGGCCTAGCGGGAGGGTTTGGCGAGCAGTACTTC.

The chain carries TRBV7-2 and TRBJ1-2; TRBD1 agrees at 10 bases. CDR1 SGHTA and CDR2 FQGNSA come from the germline V gene. The CDR3 is 15 amino acids. With 1 base clipped from V and 5 bases from J, the junction kept 4 bases outside the gene matches. CDR3 coding DNA: TGTGCCAGCAGCTTAGGAGGGACAGGGGAGTATGGCTACACCTTC. This gives the protein CASSLGGTGEYGYTF.

This chain connects TRBV19 to TRBJ1-5; weak D call: TRBD1 (6 bases). V lost 4 bases and J 7 bases, leaving 14 bases between the germline ends. Germline V lookup: CDR1 LNHDA, CDR2 SQIVND (reference sequence). The CDR3 loop spans 14 amino acids. The CDR3 nucleotides are TGTGCCAGTAGTACCCGGCAAGGGGGGCAGCCCCAGCATTTT. Protein sequence: CASSTRQGGQPQHF.

This clone appeared a few times. Other DNA sequences in this specimen translate into the identical CDR3. V and J are TRBV6-6 and TRBJ2-7; 11 bases are a match to TRBD2. Germline V lookup: CDR1 MNHNY, CDR2 SVGAGI (reference sequence). The J segment lost 0 bases and the V segment lost 3 bases, leaving 4 bases of the junction unmatched. This CDR3 contains 16 residues. DNA of the CDR3: TGTGCCAGCAGTTATTCCGGGACTAGCGGCTCCTACGAGCAGTACTTC. It encodes CASSYSGTSGSYEQYF.

The chain uses TRBV2 and TRBJ1-2; D may be TRBD1 (6 bases). The germline CDR1 and CDR2 sequences are SNHLY and FYNNEI. V was clipped by 4 bases and J by 8 bases, with 14 bases between them. The CDR3 loop spans 13 amino acids. The CDR3 DNA is TGTGCCAGCAGTGTTGAGGACAGTCACGGCTACACCTTC. It encodes CASSVEDSHGYTF. Supplemented by reference TRBV2 and TRBJ1-2, the full variable domain reads EPEVTQTPSHQVTQMGQEVILRCVPISNHLYFYWYRQILGQKVEFLVSFYNNEISEKSEIFDDQFSVERPDGSNFTLKIRSTKLEDSAMYFCASSVEDSHGYTFGSGTRLTVV.

This clone came up a few times. The rearrangement joins TRBV7-8 to TRBJ2-2, with TRBD2 matching 8 bases. The CDR3 sequence is 16 residues long. V lost 0 bases, J lost 1 base, and 1 base stayed unmatched. CDR1 is SGHVS, CDR2 FQNEAQ, per germline. CDR3 sequence: CASSLALAGNTGELFF. DNA of the CDR3: TGTGCCAGCAGCTTAGCGCTAGCGGGGAACACCGGGGAGCTGTTTTTT. The complete variable domain, with remaining parts taken from reference TRBV7-8 and TRBJ2-2, reads GAGVSQSPRYKVAKRGQDVALRCDPISGHVSLFWYQQALGQGPEFLTYFQNEAQLDKSGLPSDRFFAERPEGSVSTLKIQRTQQEDSAVYLCASSLALAGNTGELFFGEGSRLTVL.

This clone was recorded once. V usage is TRBV15 and J usage is TRBJ1-4; tentative D call: TRBD1 (5 bases). Germline lookup yields CDR1 LNHNV and CDR2 YYDKDF (reference sequence). This CDR3 is 15 amino acids long. V was cut by 1 base and J by 4 bases, with 10 bases left in between. The CDR3 region is CATSRGWGDNEKLFF. The CDR3 DNA is TGTGCCACCAGCAGAGGATGGGGGGATAATGAAAAACTGTTTTTT.

The chain employs TRBV27 and TRBJ2-7; 10 bases match TRBD1. Germline V gives CDR1 MNHEY, CDR2 SMNVEV (reference sequence). Trimming removed 2 bases from V and 5 bases from J; junction bases left unmatched: 6. The CDR3 runs 15 residues. The CDR3 DNA sequence: TGTGCCAGCAGTTTACTCGGGACAGGGGTGAACGAGCAGTACTTC. Translated: CASSLLGTGVNEQYF.

V and J are TRBV28 and TRBJ1-1; 7 nucleotides agree with TRBD1. CDR1 and CDR2 (germline): MDHEN, SYDVKM. The CDR3 is 15 amino acids. As DNA, the CDR3 is TGTGCTTCGGCTAAAGGAGACAGGGTGGGCACTGAAGCTTTCTTT. Translating it yields CASAKGDRVGTEAFF.

This clone came up a few times. The chain is built from TRBV2 and TRBJ2-5; tentative D call: TRBD1 (5 bases). The CDR3 totals 16 residues. Germline V gene sequence: CDR1 SNHLY, CDR2 FYNNEI. V was shortened by 6 bases and J by 4 bases, with 21 bases between the two germline ends. The DNA of the CDR3 is TGTGCCAGCAGCCCCCTGGCGGCAGGGTCCTTAGAGACCCAGTACTTC. Its protein product is CASSPLAAGSLETQYF.

The chain couples TRBV7-2 to TRBJ2-1; D is unclear. V was cut by 1 base and J by 0 bases, with 10 bases left in between. CDR1 is SGHTA, CDR2 FQGNSA, per germline. This CDR3 region has 16 residues. CDR3 in amino acids: CASSLGDKSSYNEQFF. The CDR3 coding sequence is TGTGCCAGCAGCTTAGGCGACAAAAGCTCCTACAATGAGCAGTTCTTC.